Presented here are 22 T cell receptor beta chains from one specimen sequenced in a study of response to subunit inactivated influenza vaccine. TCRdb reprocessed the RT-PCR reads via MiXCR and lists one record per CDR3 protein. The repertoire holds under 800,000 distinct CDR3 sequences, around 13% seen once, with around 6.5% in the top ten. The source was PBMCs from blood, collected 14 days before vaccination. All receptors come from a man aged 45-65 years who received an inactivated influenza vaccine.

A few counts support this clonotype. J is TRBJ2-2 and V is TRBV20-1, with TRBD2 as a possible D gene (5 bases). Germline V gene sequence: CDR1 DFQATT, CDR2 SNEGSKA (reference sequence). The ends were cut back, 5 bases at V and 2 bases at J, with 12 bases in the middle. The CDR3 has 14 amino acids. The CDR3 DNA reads TGCAGTGCTGCACCGGGATATAACACCGGGGAGCTGTTTTTT. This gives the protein CSAAPGYNTGELFF.

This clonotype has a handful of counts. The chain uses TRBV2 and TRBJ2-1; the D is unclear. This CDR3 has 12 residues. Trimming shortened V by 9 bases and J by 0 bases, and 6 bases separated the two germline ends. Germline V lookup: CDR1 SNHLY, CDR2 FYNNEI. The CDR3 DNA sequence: TGTGCCAGGGGAACCTCCTACAATGAGCAGTTCTTC. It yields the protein CARGTSYNEQFF.

CDR3 coding DNA: TGCAGTGCTGAGGGAAGCGGGCTCACCTCACCTAACAATGAGCAGTTCTTC. Protein product: CSAEGSGLTSPNNEQFF. The V gene is TRBV20-1, the J gene TRBJ2-1; D possibly corresponds to TRBD2 (6 bases). Germline CDR1 DFQATT, CDR2 SNEGSKA (reference sequence). Trimming shortened V by 5 bases and J by 5 bases, and 25 bases separated the two germline ends. The CDR3 sequence is 17 residues long.

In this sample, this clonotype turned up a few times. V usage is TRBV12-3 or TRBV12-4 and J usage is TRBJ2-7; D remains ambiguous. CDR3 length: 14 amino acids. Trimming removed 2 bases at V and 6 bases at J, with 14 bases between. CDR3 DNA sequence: TGTGCCAGCAGTTTAATTCCACCTCCACTCGAGCAGTACTTC. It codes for CASSLIPPPLEQYF.

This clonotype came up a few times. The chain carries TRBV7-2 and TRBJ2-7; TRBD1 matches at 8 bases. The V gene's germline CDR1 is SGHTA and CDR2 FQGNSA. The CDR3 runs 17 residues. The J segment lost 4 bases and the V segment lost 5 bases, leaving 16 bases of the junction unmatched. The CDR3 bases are TGTGCCAGCAGCCTGACAGGGGATAGCATTCTGGGGTACGAGCAGTACTTC. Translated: CASSLTGDSILGYEQYF.

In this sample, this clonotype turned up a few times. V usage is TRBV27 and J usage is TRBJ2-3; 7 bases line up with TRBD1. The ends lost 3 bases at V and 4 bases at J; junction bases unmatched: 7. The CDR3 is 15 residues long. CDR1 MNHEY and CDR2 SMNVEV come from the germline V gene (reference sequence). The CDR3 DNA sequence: TGTGCCAGCAGTTTCTCGACCCAGGGGGCAGATACGCAGTATTTT. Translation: CASSFSTQGADTQYF.

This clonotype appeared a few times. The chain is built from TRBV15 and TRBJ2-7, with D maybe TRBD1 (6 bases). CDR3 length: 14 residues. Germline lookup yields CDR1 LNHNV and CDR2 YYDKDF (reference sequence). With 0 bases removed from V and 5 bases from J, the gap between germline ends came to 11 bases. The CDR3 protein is CATSRDRGINEQYF. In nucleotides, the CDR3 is TGTGCCACCAGCAGAGACAGGGGAATTAACGAGCAGTACTTC.

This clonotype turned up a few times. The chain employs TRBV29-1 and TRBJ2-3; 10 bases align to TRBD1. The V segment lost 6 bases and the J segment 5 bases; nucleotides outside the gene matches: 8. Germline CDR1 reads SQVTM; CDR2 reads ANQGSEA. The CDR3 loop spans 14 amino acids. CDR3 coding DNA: TGCAGCGTACTGGACAGGGGGGTTCTAGATACGCAGTATTTT. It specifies CSVLDRGVLDTQYF.

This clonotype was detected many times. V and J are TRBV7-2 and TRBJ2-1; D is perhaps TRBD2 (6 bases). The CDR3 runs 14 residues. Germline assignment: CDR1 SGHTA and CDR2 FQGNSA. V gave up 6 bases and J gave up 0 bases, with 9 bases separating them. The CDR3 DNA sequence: TGTGCCAGCAGATCGGGGGTCTCCTACAATGAGCAGTTCTTC. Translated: CASRSGVSYNEQFF.

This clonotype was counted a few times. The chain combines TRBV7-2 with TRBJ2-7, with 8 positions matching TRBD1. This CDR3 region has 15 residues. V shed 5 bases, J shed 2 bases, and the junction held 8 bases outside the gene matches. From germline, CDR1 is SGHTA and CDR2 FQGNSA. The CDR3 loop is CASSHLNRGAYEQYF. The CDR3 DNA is TGTGCCAGCAGCCACCTCAACAGGGGGGCCTACGAGCAGTACTTC.

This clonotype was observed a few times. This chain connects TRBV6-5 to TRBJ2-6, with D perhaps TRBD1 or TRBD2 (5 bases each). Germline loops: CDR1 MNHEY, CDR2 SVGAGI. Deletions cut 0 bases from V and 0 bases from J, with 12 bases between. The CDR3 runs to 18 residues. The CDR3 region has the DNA TGTGCCAGCAGTTACTCGACGGGACCCACCTCTGGGGCCAACGTCCTGACTTTC. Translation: CASSYSTGPTSGANVLTF.

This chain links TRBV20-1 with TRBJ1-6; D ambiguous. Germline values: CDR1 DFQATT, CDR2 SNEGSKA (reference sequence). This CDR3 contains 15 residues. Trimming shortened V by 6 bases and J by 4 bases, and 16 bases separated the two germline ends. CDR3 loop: CSARHATGYNSPLHF. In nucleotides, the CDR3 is TGCAGTGCCAGACACGCCACGGGATATAATTCACCCCTCCACTTT.

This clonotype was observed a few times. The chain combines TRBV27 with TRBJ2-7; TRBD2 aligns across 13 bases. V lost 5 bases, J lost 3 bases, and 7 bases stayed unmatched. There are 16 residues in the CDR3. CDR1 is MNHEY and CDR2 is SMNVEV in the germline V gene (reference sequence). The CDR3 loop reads CASSRLAGGLFYEQYF. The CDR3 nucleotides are TGTGCCAGCAGTCGACTAGCGGGAGGCCTATTCTACGAGCAGTACTTC.

The CDR3 DNA reads TGCGCCAGCAGCTTGTTAGGGGGGAAGACTAGCGGGAGCTCCTACAATGAGCAGTTCTTC. Translating it yields CASSLLGGKTSGSSYNEQFF. This rearrangement joins TRBV5-1 to TRBJ2-1; 12 bases are a match to TRBD2. The junction had 11 bases not matched to a gene; V was cut back by 1 base and J by 0 bases. Germline V gene lookup returns CDR1 SGHRS and CDR2 YFSETQ. The CDR3 spans 20 residues.

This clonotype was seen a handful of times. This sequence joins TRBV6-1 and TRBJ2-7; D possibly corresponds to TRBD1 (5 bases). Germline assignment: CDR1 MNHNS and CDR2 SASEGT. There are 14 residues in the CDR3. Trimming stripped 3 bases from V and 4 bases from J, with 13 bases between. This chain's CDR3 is CASSDGAVGYEQYF. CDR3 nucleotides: TGTGCCAGCAGTGATGGGGCTGTAGGTTACGAGCAGTACTTC.

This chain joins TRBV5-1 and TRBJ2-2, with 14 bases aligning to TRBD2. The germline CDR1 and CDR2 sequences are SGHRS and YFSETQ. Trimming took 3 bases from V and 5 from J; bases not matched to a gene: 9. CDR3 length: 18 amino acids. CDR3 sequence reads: CASSYVGLAGDYTGELFF. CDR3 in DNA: TGCGCCAGCAGCTACGTGGGACTAGCGGGAGATTATACCGGGGAGCTGTTTTTT. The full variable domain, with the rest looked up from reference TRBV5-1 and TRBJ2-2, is KAGVTQTPRYLIKTRGQQVTLSCSPISGHRSVSWYQQTPGQGLQFLFEYFSETQRNKGNFPGRFSGRQFSNSRSEMNVSTLELGDSALYLCASSYVGLAGDYTGELFFGEGSRLTVL.

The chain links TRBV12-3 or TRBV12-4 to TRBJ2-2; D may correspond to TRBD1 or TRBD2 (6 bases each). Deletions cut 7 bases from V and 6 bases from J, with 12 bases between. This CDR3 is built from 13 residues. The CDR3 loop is CASIRGLSGELFF. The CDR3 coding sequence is TGTGCCAGCATCCGGGGGCTCTCCGGGGAGCTGTTTTTT.

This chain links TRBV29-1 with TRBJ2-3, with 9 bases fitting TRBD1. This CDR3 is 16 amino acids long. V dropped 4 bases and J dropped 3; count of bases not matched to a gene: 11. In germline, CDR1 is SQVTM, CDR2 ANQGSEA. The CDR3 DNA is TGCAGCGTTGTAGGGACAGGGTGGGGATCGACAGATACGCAGTATTTT. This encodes CSVVGTGWGSTDTQYF.

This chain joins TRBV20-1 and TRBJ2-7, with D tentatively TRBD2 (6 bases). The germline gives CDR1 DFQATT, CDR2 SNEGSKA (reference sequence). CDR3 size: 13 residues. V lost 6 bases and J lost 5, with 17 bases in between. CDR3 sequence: CSARSREAHEQYF. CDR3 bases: TGCAGTGCCCGCTCTAGGGAGGCCCACGAGCAGTACTTC.

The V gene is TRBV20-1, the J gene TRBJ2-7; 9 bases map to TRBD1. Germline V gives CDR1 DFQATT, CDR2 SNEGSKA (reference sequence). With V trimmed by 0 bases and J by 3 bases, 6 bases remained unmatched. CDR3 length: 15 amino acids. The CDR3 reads CSARDQRTGDYEQYF. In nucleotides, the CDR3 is TGCAGTGCTAGAGATCAGAGGACAGGGGACTACGAGCAGTACTTC.

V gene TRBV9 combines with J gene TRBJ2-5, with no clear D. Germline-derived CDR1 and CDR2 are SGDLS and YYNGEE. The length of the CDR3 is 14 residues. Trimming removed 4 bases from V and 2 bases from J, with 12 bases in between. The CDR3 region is CASSPTAIQETQYF. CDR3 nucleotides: TGTGCCAGCAGCCCTACAGCTATTCAAGAGACCCAGTACTTC.

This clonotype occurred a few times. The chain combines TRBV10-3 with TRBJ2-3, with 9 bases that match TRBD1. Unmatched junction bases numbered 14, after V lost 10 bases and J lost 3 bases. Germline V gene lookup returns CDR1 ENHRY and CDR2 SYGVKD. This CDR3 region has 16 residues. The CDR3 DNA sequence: TGTGCCAACTTCCCGGGACAGGGTCTGGAGACAGATACGCAGTATTTT. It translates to CANFPGQGLETDTQYF.